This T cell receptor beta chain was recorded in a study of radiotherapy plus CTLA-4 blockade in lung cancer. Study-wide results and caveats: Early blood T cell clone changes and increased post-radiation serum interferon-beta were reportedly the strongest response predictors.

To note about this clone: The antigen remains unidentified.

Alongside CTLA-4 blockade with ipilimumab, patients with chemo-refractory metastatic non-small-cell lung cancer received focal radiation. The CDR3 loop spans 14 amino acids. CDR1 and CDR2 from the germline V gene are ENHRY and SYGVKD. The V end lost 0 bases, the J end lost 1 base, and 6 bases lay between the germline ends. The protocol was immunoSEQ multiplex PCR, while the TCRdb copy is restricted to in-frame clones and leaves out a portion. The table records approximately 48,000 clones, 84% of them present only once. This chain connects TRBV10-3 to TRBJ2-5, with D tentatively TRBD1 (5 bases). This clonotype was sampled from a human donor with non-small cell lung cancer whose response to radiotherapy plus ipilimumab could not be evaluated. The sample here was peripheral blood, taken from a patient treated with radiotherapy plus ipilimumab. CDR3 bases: TGTGCCATCAGTGAGTCGGGGCTCCAAGAGACCCAGTACTTC. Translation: CAISESGLQETQYF.